Each of the 2 T cell receptor beta chains below was sequenced from the same sample in a study of blood T cell repertoires in COVID-19. Measured with immunoSEQ multiplex PCR; TCRdb has only the in-frame clones, and not every one. The sample has about 180,000 clones, around 80% seen once; the top ten hold 6.5% to 7.5%. The sample consisted of peripheral blood. All receptors come from a woman in her thirties or forties with COVID-19, enrolled during active disease.

The chain has TRBV11-2 and TRBJ2-7; D is ambiguous. CDR3 length equals 13 residues. V lost 5 bases and J lost 3, with 11 bases in between. The germline V gene has CDR1 SGHAT and CDR2 FQNNGV. CDR3 DNA sequence: TGTGCCAGCAGCCAATCCACGGGCTACGAGCAGTACTTC. Translation gives CASSQSTGYEQYF.

The gene calls are TRBV7-3 and TRBJ1-1; D might be TRBD1 (5 bases). CDR1 and CDR2 from the germline V gene are SGHTA and FQGTGA. Between the trimmed V and J ends, which lost 2 bases and 4 bases, there was a span of 11 bases. The CDR3 totals 14 residues. The CDR3, as DNA: TGTGCCAGCAGCTTAGACCGGGGGAGCACTGAAGCTTTCTTT. It translates to CASSLDRGSTEAFF.